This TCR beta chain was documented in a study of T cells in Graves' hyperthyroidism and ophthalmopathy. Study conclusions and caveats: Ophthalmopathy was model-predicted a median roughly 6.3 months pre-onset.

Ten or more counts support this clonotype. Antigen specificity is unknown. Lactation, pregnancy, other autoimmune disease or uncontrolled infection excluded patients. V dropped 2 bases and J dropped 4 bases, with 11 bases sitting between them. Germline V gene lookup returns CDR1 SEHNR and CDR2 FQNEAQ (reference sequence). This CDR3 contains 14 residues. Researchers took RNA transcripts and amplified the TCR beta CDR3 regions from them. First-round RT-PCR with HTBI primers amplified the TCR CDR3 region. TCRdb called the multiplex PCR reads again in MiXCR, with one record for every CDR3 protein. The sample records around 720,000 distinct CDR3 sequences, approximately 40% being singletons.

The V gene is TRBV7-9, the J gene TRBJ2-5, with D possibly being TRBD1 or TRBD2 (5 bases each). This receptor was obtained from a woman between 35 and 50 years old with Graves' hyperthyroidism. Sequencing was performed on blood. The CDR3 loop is CASSLFAGGETQYF. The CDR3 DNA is TGTGCCAGCAGCTTATTTGCTGGGGGAGAGACCCAGTACTTC.